The 18 T cell receptor beta chains reported below all come from one sample, sequenced in a study of blood T cell repertoires in COVID-19. TCRdb keeps only in-frame clones here, not all; method: immunoSEQ multiplex PCR. The top ten clones hold 5.5% of a sample with tens of thousands of clones, more than 85% of them seen once. The sequencing sample was made of peripheral blood. These receptors were obtained from a woman aged 80 or over with acute or convalescent COVID-19.

The chain couples TRBV6-5 to TRBJ1-1; TRBD1 might be the D (6 bases). The germline V gene has CDR1 MNHEY and CDR2 SVGAGI. Trimming stripped 5 bases from V and 6 bases from J, with 16 bases between. The CDR3 is 14 amino acids. CDR3 residues: CASSHRRGGSEAFF. In DNA, the CDR3 is TGTGCCAGCAGTCACCGAAGGGGGGGGTCTGAAGCTTTCTTT.

The chain has TRBV19 and TRBJ2-2; a weak D match, TRBD1 (6 bases). The CDR3 is 15 residues long. Between the trimmed V and J ends, which lost 3 bases and 1 base, there was a span of 9 bases. Germline V gene data show CDR1 as LNHDA and CDR2 as SQIVND (reference sequence). The CDR3 reads CASSIRTENTGELFF. The DNA of the CDR3 is TGTGCCAGTAGTATCAGGACAGAGAACACCGGGGAGCTGTTTTTT.

The chain joins TRBV30 to TRBJ2-6; TRBD1 is a possible D gene (6 bases). CDR3 size: 14 residues. Germline V CDR1 and CDR2: GTSNPN, SVGIG (reference sequence). Here the CDR3 reads CALSGAGGANVLTF. The CDR3 DNA sequence: TGTGCTCTGTCAGGGGCGGGTGGGGCCAACGTCCTGACTTTC.

This clone was observed once. The chain joins TRBV7-2 to TRBJ1-1; 12 bases agree with TRBD1. CDR1 and CDR2 from the germline V gene are SGHTA and FQGNSA. The CDR3 has 18 amino acids. V shed 6 bases and J 3 bases; nucleotides not matched to a gene: 14. CDR3 in DNA: TGTGCCAGCAGTCGGACACCCGGGACAGGGGGCGAGTACACTGAAGCTTTCTTT. Its translation: CASSRTPGTGGEYTEAFF.

The chain joins TRBV18 to TRBJ1-1, with a tentative D call TRBD1 (5 bases). V lost 4 bases and J lost 0, with 6 bases in between. Germline V gene lookup returns CDR1 KGHSH and CDR2 LQKENI. The CDR3 consists of 13 residues. DNA of the CDR3: TGTGCCAGCTCACAGGGGTTGAACACTGAAGCTTTCTTT. This codes for CASSQGLNTEAFF.

This clone was counted once. The rearrangement links TRBV9 to TRBJ1-2, with 8 bases fitting TRBD1. V gave up 0 bases and J gave up 6 bases; unmatched junction bases: 10. Germline V gene sequence: CDR1 SGDLS, CDR2 YYNGEE. This CDR3 has 16 amino acids. The CDR3 DNA sequence: TGTGCCAGCAGCGTAGTCCCGGGACAGGCCCTTAATGGCTACACCTTC. It translates to CASSVVPGQALNGYTF.

The CDR3 is CAASAAANYGYTF. The CDR3 DNA follows: TGTGCCGCGAGCGCAGCGGCTAACTATGGCTACACCTTC. This chain joins TRBV3-1 (or the pseudogene TRBV3-2) and TRBJ1-2, with unresolved D. Trimming removed 11 bases at V and 0 bases at J, with 13 bases between. The germline CDR1 and CDR2 sequences are LGHDT and YNNKEL (reference sequence). CDR3 length equals 13 residues.

The chain recombines TRBV4-1 with TRBJ1-2; 8 bases match TRBD1. The germline CDR1 and CDR2 sequences are MGHRA and YSYEKL. Trimming at V came to 4 bases and at J to 0 bases, leaving 10 bases not matched to a gene. This CDR3 spans 17 amino acids. In DNA, the CDR3 is TGCGCCAGCAGCCCGATGGGGACAGGCCTCACTAACTATGGCTACACCTTC. Its translation: CASSPMGTGLTNYGYTF.

The V gene is TRBV6-5, the J gene TRBJ2-3; 10 bases align to TRBD2. With 10 bases clipped from V and 5 bases from J, the junction kept 6 bases outside the gene matches. The CDR3 spans 13 residues. The V gene's germline CDR1 is MNHEY and CDR2 SVGAGI. Here the CDR3 reads CATSGGAEDTQYF. As DNA, the CDR3 is TGTGCCACCAGCGGGGGGGCAGAAGATACGCAGTATTTT.

The chain joins TRBV3-1 (or the pseudogene TRBV3-2) to TRBJ2-1, with D unresolved. The CDR3 is 17 residues long. CDR1 and CDR2 from the germline V gene are LGHDT and YNNKEL (reference sequence). V dropped 4 bases and J dropped 9 bases, with 25 bases sitting between them. This CDR3 reads CASSPSSWRWVTGEQFF. The CDR3 DNA reads TGTGCCAGCAGCCCGTCATCTTGGCGTTGGGTGACGGGTGAGCAGTTCTTC.

This chain connects TRBV3-1 (or the pseudogene TRBV3-2) to TRBJ1-2; no clear D. CDR1 is LGHDT and CDR2 is YNNKEL in the germline V gene (reference sequence). Deletions cut 1 base from V and 7 bases from J, with 7 bases between. This CDR3 has 12 amino acids. This CDR3 reads CASSQGVSGYTF. For the CDR3, the DNA is TGTGCCAGCAGCCAAGGAGTGAGTGGCTACACCTTC.

The V and J genes are TRBV9 and TRBJ2-5, with 7 positions matching TRBD1. V dropped 3 bases and J dropped 2; count of bases not matched to a gene: 7. This CDR3 region has 15 residues. CDR1 and CDR2 (germline): SGDLS, YYNGEE. The DNA of the CDR3 is TGTGCCAGCAGCGCGGGACAGACAAAACAAGAGACCCAGTACTTC. This translates into CASSAGQTKQETQYF.

The chain carries TRBV3-1 (or the pseudogene TRBV3-2) and TRBJ1-2; D remains ambiguous. CDR1 and CDR2 (germline): LGHDT, YNNKEL (reference sequence). Trimming left V 1 base short and J 12 bases short, with 18 bases between. The CDR3 length is 14 residues. The chain's CDR3 is CASSQAAGLYGHTF. The CDR3 DNA reads TGTGCCAGCAGCCAAGCAGCCGGCCTGTATGGGCACACCTTC.

This clone is a singleton in its sample. The chain couples TRBV3-1 (or the pseudogene TRBV3-2) to TRBJ2-5; D call uncertain. Trimming shortened V by 0 bases and J by 2 bases, and 7 bases separated the two germline ends. The CDR3 sequence is 14 residues long. Germline-derived CDR1 and CDR2 are LGHDT and YNNKEL (reference sequence). CDR3 amino acids: CASSQDILQETQYF. The CDR3 DNA reads as TGTGCCAGCAGCCAAGATATACTACAAGAGACCCAGTACTTC.

The genes are TRBV2 and TRBJ2-5; possible D gene TRBD2, 5 bases. The CDR3 has 16 residues. Germline V gene data show CDR1 as SNHLY and CDR2 as FYNNEI. V shed 7 bases and J shed 1 base, with 19 bases lying between them. The CDR3 coding sequence is TGTGCCAGCATGTGGTTACTCTCGAGGGTCCAAGAGACCCAGTACTTC. This encodes CASMWLLSRVQETQYF.

This clone was picked up one time. CDR3 coding DNA: TGTGCTAGTGGTTTGGGCATGACAGGGGACGCTGGAAACACCATATATTTT. Translation gives CASGLGMTGDAGNTIYF. The genes are TRBV12-5 and TRBJ1-3; 8 nucleotides agree with TRBD1. The ends lost 1 base at V and 2 bases at J; junction bases unmatched: 7. Germline assignment: CDR1 LGHNT and CDR2 FRNRAP. The CDR3 sequence is 17 residues long.

This chain uses TRBV11-2 with TRBJ1-2; 9 bases are shared with TRBD1. Trimming cost V 5 bases and J 4 bases; bases outside gene matches: 2. Germline V gives CDR1 SGHAT, CDR2 FQNNGV. This CDR3 is built from 13 residues. Here the CDR3 reads CASSMTGGYGYTF. CDR3 nucleotide sequence: TGTGCCAGCAGCATGACAGGGGGCTATGGCTACACCTTC.

This sequence joins TRBV11-2 and TRBJ2-3; 16 nucleotides agree with TRBD2. Per germline, CDR1 SGHAT and CDR2 FQNNGV. This CDR3 contains 18 residues. V gave up 5 bases and J gave up 0 bases; unmatched junction bases: 5. DNA for the CDR3: TGTGCCAGCAGCCACGGGACTAGCGGGGGGGGTAGCACAGATACGCAGTATTTT. Translated: CASSHGTSGGGSTDTQYF.